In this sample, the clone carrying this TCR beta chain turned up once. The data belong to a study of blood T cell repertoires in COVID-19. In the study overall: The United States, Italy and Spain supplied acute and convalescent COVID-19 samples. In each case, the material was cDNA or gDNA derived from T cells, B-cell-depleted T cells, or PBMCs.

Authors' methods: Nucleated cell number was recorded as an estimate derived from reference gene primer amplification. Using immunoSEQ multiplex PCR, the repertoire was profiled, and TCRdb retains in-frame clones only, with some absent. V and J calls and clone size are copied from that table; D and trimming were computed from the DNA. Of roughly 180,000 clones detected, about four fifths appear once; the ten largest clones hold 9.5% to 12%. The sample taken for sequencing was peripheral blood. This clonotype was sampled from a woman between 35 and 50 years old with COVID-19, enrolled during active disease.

The CDR3 DNA sequence: TGTGCCAGCAGCTTCTCTATACTAACAGGGGGCAATGAGCAGTTCTTC. It specifies CASSFSILTGGNEQFF. The chain links TRBV13 to TRBJ2-1, with 8 positions matching TRBD1. With V trimmed by 3 bases and J by 6 bases, 10 bases remained unmatched. The CDR3 runs 16 residues. In germline, CDR1 is PRHDT, CDR2 FYEKMQ (reference sequence).